This T cell receptor (beta chain) was sequenced in a study of T cells in Graves' hyperthyroidism and ophthalmopathy. Germline values: CDR1 SGHVS, CDR2 FNYEAQ. Unmatched junction bases numbered 22, after V lost 4 bases and J lost 0 bases. This CDR3 has 22 amino acids. The investigators amplified TCR beta CDR3 regions from RNA transcripts. Primed by the HTBI set, a first-round RT-PCR was run on the TCR CDR3. TCRdb passed the multiplex PCR reads through MiXCR, listing each CDR3 protein once. The data show about 360,000 distinct CDR3 sequences, with approximately 25% seen just once and 70% to 75% held by the top ten. Clinical symptoms, serum thyroxine and TRAb, thyroid ultrasound and orbital computed tomography together formed the diagnostic basis.

The chain employs TRBV7-6 and TRBJ2-1, with 9 bases fitting TRBD2. Sequenced input: blood. This clonotype was obtained from a middle-aged man with Graves' hyperthyroidism. The chain's CDR3 is CASSWMPREDSGRRSSYNEQFF. In DNA form, the CDR3 reads TGTGCCAGCAGCTGGATGCCGCGGGAGGATAGCGGGAGAAGAAGCTCCTACAATGAGCAGTTCTTC.